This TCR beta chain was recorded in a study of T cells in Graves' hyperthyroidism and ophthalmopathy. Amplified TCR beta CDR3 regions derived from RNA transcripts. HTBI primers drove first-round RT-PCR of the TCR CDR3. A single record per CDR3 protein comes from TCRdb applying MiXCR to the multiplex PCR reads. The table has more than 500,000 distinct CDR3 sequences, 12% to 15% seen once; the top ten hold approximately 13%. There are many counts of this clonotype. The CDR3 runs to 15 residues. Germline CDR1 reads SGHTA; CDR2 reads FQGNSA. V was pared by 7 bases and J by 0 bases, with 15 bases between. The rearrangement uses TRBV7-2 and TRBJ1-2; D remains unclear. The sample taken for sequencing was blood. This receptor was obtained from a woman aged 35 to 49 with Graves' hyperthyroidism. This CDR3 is CASTIYMKPNYGYTF. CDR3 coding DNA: TGTGCCAGCACCATCTACATGAAGCCTAACTATGGCTACACCTTC.